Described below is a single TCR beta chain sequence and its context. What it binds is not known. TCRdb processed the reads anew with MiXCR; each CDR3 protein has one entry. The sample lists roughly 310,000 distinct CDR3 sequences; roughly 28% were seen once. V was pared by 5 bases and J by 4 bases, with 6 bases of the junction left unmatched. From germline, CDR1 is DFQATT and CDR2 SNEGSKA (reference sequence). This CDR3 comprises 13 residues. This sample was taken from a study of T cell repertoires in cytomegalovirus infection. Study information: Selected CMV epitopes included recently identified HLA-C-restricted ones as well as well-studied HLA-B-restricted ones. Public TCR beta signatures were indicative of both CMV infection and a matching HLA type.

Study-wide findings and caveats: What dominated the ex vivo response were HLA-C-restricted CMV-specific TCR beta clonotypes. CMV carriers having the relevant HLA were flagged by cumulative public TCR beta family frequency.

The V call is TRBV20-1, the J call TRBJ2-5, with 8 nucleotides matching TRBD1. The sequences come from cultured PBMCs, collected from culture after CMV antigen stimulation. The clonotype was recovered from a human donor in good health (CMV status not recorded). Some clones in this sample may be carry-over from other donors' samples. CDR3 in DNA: TGCAGTGCTCCAGGACAGGGATCAGAGACCCAGTACTTC. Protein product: CSAPGQGSETQYF.